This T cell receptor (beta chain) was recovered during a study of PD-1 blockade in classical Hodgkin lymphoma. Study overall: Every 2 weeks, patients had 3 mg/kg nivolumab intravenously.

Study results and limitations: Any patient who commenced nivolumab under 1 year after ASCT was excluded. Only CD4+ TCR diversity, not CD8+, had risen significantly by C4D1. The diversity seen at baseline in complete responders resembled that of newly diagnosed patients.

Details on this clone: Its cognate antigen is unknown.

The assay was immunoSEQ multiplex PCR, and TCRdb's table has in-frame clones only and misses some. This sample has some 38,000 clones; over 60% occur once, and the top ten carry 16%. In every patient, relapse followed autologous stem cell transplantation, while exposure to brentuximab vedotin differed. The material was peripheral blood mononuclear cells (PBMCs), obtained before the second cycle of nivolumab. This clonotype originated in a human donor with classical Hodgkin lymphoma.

CDR3 loop: CASSQGTRHTQYF. The CDR3 DNA reads TGCGCCAGCAGCCAAGGTACTAGACATACGCAGTATTTT. The V gene is TRBV4-3, the J gene TRBJ2-3; maybe TRBD2 (5 bases). Per germline, CDR1 LGHNA and CDR2 YSLEER. V was clipped by 1 base and J by 7 bases, with 9 bases between them. The CDR3 sequence is 13 residues long.